A selection of T cell receptor beta chains follows, all from one sample in a study of T cell changes during pregnancy in multiple sclerosis. Sequenced by immunoSEQ multiplex PCR; TCRdb stores in-frame clones only, minus some. The repertoire includes around 44,000 clones, 90% of them detected once, and approximately 11% sits in the top ten. The source was CD8+ T cells from peripheral blood mononuclear cells, collected in the first trimester of pregnancy. The source of these receptors is a female donor with multiple sclerosis, enrolled in a pregnancy study. Both conserved end residues are part of each CDR3. The D gene is left open where the match is weak. Some rows have no size entry. The others give once, few or many, or a class for an expanded clone.

CASSTDIQGPNYGYTF | TGTGCCAGCAGCACGGATATACAGGGCCCTAACTATGGCTACACCTTC | . | . | TRBJ1-2 | TRBV13
CASSSSWDRNNEQFF | TGTGCCAGCAGTTCGTCGTGGGACAGAAACAATGAGCAGTTCTTC | TRBD1 | . | TRBJ2-1 | TRBV6-1
CASSFTEIAYNEQFF | TGTGCCAGCAGCTTCACAGAAATCGCCTACAATGAGCAGTTCTTC | . | . | TRBJ2-1 | TRBV7-9
CASSSLLAGGEETQYF | TGTGCCAGCAGTTCCCTACTAGCGGGAGGAGAAGAGACCCAGTACTTC | TRBD2 | . | TRBJ2-5 | TRBV27
CASTSFTENYGYTF | TGTGCCAGCACCTCATTTACGGAGAACTATGGCTACACCTTC | . | . | TRBJ1-2 | TRBV7-9
CASSVGYGYTF | TGTGCCAGTAGTGTCGGGTATGGCTACACCTTC | . | . | TRBJ1-2 | TRBV19
CASSLERQDANYGYTF | TGTGCCAGCAGCCTAGAAAGACAGGACGCTAACTATGGCTACACCTTC | . | once | TRBJ1-2 | TRBV5-6
CASGLGDNEQFF | TGTGCTAGTGGTTTAGGGGATAATGAGCAGTTCTTC | . | . | TRBJ2-1 | TRBV12-5
CAWNIPGGRASDEQFF | TGTGCCTGGAACATCCCTGGCGGGAGGGCCAGCGATGAGCAGTTCTTC | TRBD2 | once | TRBJ2-1 | TRBV30
CASSYSQGTPYEQYF | TGTGCCAGCAGTTATAGTCAGGGGACCCCGTACGAGCAGTACTTC | . | . | TRBJ2-7 | TRBV6-5
CASTRLRTSGGTDTQYF | TGCGCCAGCACCCGGCTTAGGACCTCCGGGGGCACAGATACGCAGTATTTT | . | once | TRBJ2-3 | TRBV5-1
CASSQKRGHGYTF | TGCGCCAGCAGCCAAAAGAGGGGGCACGGCTACACCTTC | TRBD1 | . | TRBJ1-2 | TRBV4-3
CASSLAANTGELFF | TGTGCCAGCAGTTTAGCGGCGAACACCGGGGAGCTGTTTTTT | . | . | TRBJ2-2 | TRBV27
CASSLGNRGLDNEQFF | TGCGCCAGCAGCTTGGGGAACCGGGGACTAGACAATGAGCAGTTCTTC | TRBD2 | . | TRBJ2-1 | TRBV5-1
CASSHGLVGRGKETQYF | TGTGCCAGCAGTCACGGTTTAGTAGGCAGGGGAAAAGAGACCCAGTACTTC | . | . | TRBJ2-5 | TRBV28
CASSVDAGAGSPLHF | TGTGCCAGCAGCGTAGACGCAGGGGCAGGGTCACCCCTCCACTTT | . | . | TRBJ1-6 | TRBV9
CASSYSFSDTQYF | TGTGCCAGCAGTTACTCGTTTTCTGATACGCAGTATTTT | . | . | TRBJ2-3 | TRBV6-5